This TCR beta chain was sequenced in a study of cytomegalovirus exposure and HLA in healthy donors. Turning to the study itself: Of all 400 or so donors who were genotyped, around 79% belonged to the Caucasian-associated ancestry cluster. Findings and caveats of the study: In most subjects, TCR beta sequences reportedly gave accurate predictions of HLA-A and HLA-B alleles.

Unrecorded immune exposures were likely, despite nominal health at sampling. Per the germline V gene, CDR1 is LNHDA and CDR2 is SQIVND (reference sequence). The CDR3 sequence is 16 residues long. With 1 base clipped from V and 8 bases from J, the junction kept 10 bases outside the gene matches. With 60 Vbeta and 13 Jbeta primers, the PCR was carried out. Repertoires were generated with immunoSEQ multiplex PCR, while TCRdb's copy carries only in-frame clones and drops some. The data show about 140,000 clones, around four fifths seen once. To note about this clone: The antigen is unknown.

V is TRBV19 and J is TRBJ1-4; 7 bases are shared with TRBD1. The sequence was collected from a man aged 35 to 55 in good health and CMV-seronegative. Sequenced sample: PBMCs. The CDR3 sequence is CASSIGEEQGGEKLFF. DNA for the CDR3: TGTGCCAGTAGTATAGGCGAGGAACAAGGGGGCGAAAAACTGTTTTTT.